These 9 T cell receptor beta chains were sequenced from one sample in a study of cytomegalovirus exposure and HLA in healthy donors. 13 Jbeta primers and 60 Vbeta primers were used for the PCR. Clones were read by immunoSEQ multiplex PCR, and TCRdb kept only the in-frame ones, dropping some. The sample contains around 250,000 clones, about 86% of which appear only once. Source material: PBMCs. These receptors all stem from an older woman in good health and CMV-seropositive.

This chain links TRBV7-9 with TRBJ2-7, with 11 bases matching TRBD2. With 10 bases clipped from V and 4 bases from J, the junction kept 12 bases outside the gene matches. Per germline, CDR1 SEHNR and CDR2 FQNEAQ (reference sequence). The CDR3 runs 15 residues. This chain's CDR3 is CATRASGRPTYEQYF. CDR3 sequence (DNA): TGTGCCACCCGCGCTAGCGGGAGGCCGACGTACGAGCAGTACTTC.

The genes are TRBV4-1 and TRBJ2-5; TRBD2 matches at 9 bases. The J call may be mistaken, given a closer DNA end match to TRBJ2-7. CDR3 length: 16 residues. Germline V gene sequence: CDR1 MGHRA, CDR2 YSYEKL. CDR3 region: CASSRTTSGSSYEQYF. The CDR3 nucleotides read TGCGCCAGCAGCCGCACGACTAGCGGCAGCTCCTACGAGCAGTACTTC.

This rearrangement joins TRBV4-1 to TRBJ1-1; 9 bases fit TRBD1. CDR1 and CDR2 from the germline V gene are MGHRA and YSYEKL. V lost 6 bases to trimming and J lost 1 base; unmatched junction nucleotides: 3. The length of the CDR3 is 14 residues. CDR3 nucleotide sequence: TGCGCCAGCAGATTGGACAGGGGGAACACTGAAGCTTTCTTT. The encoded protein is CASRLDRGNTEAFF.

The CDR3 bases are TGCGCCAGCAGCTACCTCAGGGGGGAGACCCAGTACTTC. Translation: CASSYLRGETQYF. The chain joins TRBV5-1 to TRBJ2-5, with 7 bases aligning to TRBD1. CDR1 is SGHRS and CDR2 is YFSETQ in the germline V gene. Germline trimming cut 3 bases from V and 5 bases from J; bases unmatched to any gene: 4. The CDR3 contains 13 residues.

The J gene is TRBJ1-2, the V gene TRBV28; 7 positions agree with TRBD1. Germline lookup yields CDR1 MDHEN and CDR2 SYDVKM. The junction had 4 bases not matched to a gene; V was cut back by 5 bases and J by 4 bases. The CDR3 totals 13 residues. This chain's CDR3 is CASSGQVTYGYTF. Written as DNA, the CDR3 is TGTGCCAGCAGTGGACAGGTTACCTATGGCTACACCTTC.

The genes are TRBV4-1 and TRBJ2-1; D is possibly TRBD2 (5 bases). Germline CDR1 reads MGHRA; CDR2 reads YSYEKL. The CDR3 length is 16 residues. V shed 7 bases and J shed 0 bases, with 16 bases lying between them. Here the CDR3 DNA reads TGCGCCAGCACCTCTGGTCTAGCTCGCTCCTACAATGAGCAGTTCTTC. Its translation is CASTSGLARSYNEQFF.

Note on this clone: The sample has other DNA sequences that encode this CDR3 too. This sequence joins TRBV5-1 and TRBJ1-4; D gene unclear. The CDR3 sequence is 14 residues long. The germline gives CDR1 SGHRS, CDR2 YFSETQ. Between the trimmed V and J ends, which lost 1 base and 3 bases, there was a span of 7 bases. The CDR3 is CASSLTGANEKLFF. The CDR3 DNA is TGCGCCAGCAGCTTGACTGGTGCTAATGAAAAACTGTTTTTT.

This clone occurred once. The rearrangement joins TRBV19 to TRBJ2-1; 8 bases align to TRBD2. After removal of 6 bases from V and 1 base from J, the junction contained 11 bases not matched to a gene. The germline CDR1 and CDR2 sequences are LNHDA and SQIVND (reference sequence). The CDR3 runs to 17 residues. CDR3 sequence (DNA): TGTGCCAGTAGGGGGACTAGTAGGTTCAGTTCCTACAATGAGCAGTTCTTC. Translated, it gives CASRGTSRFSSYNEQFF.

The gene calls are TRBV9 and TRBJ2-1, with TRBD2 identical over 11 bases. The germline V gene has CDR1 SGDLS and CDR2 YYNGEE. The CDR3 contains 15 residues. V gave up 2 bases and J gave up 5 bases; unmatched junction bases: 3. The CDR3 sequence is CASSVSGRAHNEQFF. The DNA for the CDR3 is TGTGCCAGCAGCGTTAGCGGGAGGGCCCACAATGAGCAGTTCTTC.